Presented here are 2 T cell receptor beta chains from one specimen sequenced in a study of T cell repertoires in aging, cancer and after chemotherapy. The template was genomic DNA from peripheral blood, not RNA. TRB rearrangements spanning V, D and J were amplified using mixed TRB-A/B primers. TCRdb reprocessed the multiplex PCR reads with MiXCR, giving one entry per CDR3 protein. The table records about 4,500 distinct CDR3 sequences, 64% of them present only once. The sample consisted of blood. These receptors were taken from a human donor with a solid tumor.

This sequence joins TRBV20-1 and TRBJ2-7, with 10 bases matching TRBD2. The germline V gene has CDR1 DFQATT and CDR2 SNEGSKA (reference sequence). V was pared by 0 bases and J by 3 bases, with 5 bases of the junction left unmatched. This CDR3 has 15 amino acids. The CDR3 loop is CSARDFSSGSYEQYF. The CDR3 nucleotides read TGCAGTGCTAGAGATTTCTCTAGCGGGAGCTACGAGCAGTACTTC.

The genes are TRBV12-3 or TRBV12-4 and TRBJ1-2, with D hard to call. This CDR3 is built from 14 residues. Trimming took off 5 bases at V and 3 bases at J, with 13 bases between the two ends. DNA for the CDR3: TGTGCCAGCAGTCCGGGGTCGATTGACTATGGCTACACCTTC. It yields the protein CASSPGSIDYGYTF.